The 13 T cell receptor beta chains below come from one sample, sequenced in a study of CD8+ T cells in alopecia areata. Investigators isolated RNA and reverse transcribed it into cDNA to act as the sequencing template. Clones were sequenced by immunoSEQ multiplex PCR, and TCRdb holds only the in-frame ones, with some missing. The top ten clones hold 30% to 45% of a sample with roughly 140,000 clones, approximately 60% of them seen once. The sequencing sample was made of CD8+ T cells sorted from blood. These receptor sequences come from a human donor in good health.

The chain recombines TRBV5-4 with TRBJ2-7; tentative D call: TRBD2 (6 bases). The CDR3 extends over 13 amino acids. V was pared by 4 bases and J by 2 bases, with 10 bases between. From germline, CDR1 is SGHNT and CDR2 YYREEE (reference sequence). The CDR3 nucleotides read TGTGCCAGCAGCCAGGGACTTACCTACGAGCAGTACTTC. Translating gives CASSQGLTYEQYF. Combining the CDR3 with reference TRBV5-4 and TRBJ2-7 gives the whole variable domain ETGVTQSPTHLIKTRGQQVTLRCSSQSGHNTVSWYQQALGQGPQFIFQYYREEENGRGNFPPRFSGLQFPNYSSELNVNALELDDSALYLCASSQGLTYEQYFGPGTRLTVT.

This CDR3 reads CSVGPNTGELFF. For the CDR3, the DNA is TGCAGCGTTGGACCGAACACCGGGGAGCTGTTTTTT. The V gene is TRBV29-1, the J gene TRBJ2-2; D remains unclear. V was cut by 4 bases and J by 0 bases, with 3 bases left in between. Germline V CDR1 and CDR2: SQVTM, ANQGSEA. The CDR3 length is 12 residues.

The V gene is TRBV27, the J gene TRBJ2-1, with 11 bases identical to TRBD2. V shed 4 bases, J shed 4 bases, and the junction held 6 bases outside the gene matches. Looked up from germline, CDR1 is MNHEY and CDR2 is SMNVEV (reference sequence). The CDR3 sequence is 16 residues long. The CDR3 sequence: CASSSGTSGLYNEQFF. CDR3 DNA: TGTGCCAGCAGTTCTGGGACTAGCGGACTATACAATGAGCAGTTCTTC.

CDR3 nucleotides: TGTGCCTGGAGTGGCAGGGGGGACGAAGCTTTCTTT. This gives the protein CAWSGRGDEAFF. The chain is built from TRBV30 and TRBJ1-1; 7 bases map to TRBD1. CDR3 length equals 12 residues. The germline V gene encodes CDR1 GTSNPN and CDR2 SVGIG (reference sequence). V lost 1 base to trimming and J lost 8 bases; unmatched junction nucleotides: 4.

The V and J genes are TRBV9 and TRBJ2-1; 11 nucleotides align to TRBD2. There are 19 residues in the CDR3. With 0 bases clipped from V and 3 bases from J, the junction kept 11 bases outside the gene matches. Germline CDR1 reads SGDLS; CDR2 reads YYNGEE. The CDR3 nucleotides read TGTGCCAGCAGCGTAGGAGGTGGAGCGGGACTAGCGGTCTACAATGAGCAGTTCTTC. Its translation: CASSVGGGAGLAVYNEQFF.

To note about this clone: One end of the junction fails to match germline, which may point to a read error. The CDR3 sequence: CASSRGPYPF. Here the CDR3 DNA reads TGTGCCAGCAGCCGGGGACCGTACCCGTTC. The chain couples TRBV6-4 to TRBJ2-4; possibly TRBD1 or TRBD2 for D (5 bases each). Germline V gives CDR1 MRHNA, CDR2 SNTAGT. The CDR3 has 10 residues.

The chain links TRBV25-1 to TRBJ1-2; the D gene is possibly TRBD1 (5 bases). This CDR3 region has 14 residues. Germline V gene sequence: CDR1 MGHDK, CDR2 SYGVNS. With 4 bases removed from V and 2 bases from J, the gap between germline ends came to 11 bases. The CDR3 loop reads CASSGPRGNYGYTF. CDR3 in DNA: TGTGCCAGCAGTGGCCCGAGGGGAAACTATGGCTACACCTTC.

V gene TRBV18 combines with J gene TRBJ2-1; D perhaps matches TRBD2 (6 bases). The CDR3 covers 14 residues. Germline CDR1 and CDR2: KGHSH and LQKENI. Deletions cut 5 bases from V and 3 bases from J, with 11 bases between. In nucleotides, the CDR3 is TGTGCCAGCTCATCTCCGCGGGACTACAATGAGCAGTTCTTC. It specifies CASSSPRDYNEQFF.

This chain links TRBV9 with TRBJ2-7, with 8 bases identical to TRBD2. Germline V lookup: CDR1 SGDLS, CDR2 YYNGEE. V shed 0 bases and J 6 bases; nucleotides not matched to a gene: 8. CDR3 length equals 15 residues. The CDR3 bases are TGTGCCAGCAGCGTAGACAGCGGGAGTGCCTCCGAGCAGTACTTC. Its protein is CASSVDSGSASEQYF.

CDR3 DNA: TGTGCCAGCAGCTTAGCTCTCATGGGCCGTCTTAACTATGGCTACACCTTC. This sequence encodes CASSLALMGRLNYGYTF. The chain has TRBV7-8 and TRBJ1-2; D gene ambiguous. From germline, CDR1 is SGHVS and CDR2 FQNEAQ. The CDR3 is 17 amino acids. Trimming stripped 0 bases from V and 1 base from J, with 15 bases between.

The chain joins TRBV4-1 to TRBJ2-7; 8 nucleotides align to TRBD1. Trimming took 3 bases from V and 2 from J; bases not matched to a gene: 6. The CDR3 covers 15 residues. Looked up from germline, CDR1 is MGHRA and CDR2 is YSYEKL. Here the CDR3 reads CASSHRTGSPYEQYF. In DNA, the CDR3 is TGCGCCAGCAGCCACCGGACAGGGAGTCCCTACGAGCAGTACTTC.

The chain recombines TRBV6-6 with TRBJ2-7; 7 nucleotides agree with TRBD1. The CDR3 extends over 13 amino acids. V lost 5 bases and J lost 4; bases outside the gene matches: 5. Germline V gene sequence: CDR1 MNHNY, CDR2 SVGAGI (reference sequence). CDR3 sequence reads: CASSIRGLYEQYF. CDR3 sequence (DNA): TGTGCCAGCAGTATTAGGGGGCTGTACGAGCAGTACTTC.

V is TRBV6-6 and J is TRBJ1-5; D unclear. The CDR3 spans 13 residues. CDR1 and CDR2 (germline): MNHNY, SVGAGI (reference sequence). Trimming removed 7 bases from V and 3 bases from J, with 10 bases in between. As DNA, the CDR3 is TGTGCCAGCACTGGTAGGAACAATCAGCCCCAGCATTTT. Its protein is CASTGRNNQPQHF.